The sequence of this TCR beta chain was determined in a study of cytomegalovirus exposure and HLA in healthy donors. For this clone: Its specificity is not known.

Trimming removed 5 bases at V and 0 bases at J, with 11 bases between. Germline loops: CDR1 SGHNT, CDR2 YENEEA. This CDR3 is 15 amino acids long. The donors were part of the roughly 120-subject validation cohort, which stood apart from the 666-subject first cohort. Sequencing used immunoSEQ multiplex PCR; TCRdb keeps in-frame clones, though not all of them. The sample consists of roughly 250,000 clones, approximately 83% of them appearing once. General study results and limits: Altogether, some 170 TCR beta chains were recorded as cytomegalovirus-associated.

The sequence came from a woman aged 25-40 years in good health and CMV-seropositive. The chain uses TRBV11-3 and TRBJ2-1, with D perhaps TRBD2 (5 bases). The sequencing input was PBMCs. CDR3 nucleotide sequence: TGTGCCAGCAGCCCTGGACGGGGCTCCTACAATGAGCAGTTCTTC. Its protein product is CASSPGRGSYNEQFF.